This is a list of T cell receptor beta chains from one sample in a study of beta chain features in type 1 diabetes. Sequencing was performed with immunoSEQ multiplex PCR; in TCRdb, only in-frame clones are kept and a portion is missing. There are some 640,000 clones in the sample; about an eighth occur only once, and approximately 0.039% lies in the top ten. Sequencing input: naive CD4+ T cells from blood. The receptors derive from a man aged 18 to 30 with type 1 diabetes. The CDR3 runs from the conserved cysteine through the conserved F or W. A D gene is named only where the DNA matches it firmly. Clone size is given for some rows only: seen once, a few or many times, or a class if the clone is expanded.

v_gene	j_gene	abundance	d_gene	CDR3nt	CDR3aa
TRBV7-8	TRBJ2-1	few	.	TGTGCCAGCAGCTTACCAGGCAGGGTACGGGGCTTCTCCTACAATGAGCAGTTCTTC	CASSLPGRVRGFSYNEQFF
TRBV4-3	TRBJ2-5	.	TRBD2	TGCGCCAGCAGCCAAGATTGGGGGGGTCCAGAGACCCAGTACTTC	CASSQDWGGPETQYF
TRBV15	TRBJ1-1	few	.	TGTGCCACCAGTAAGGGTTCGGGCGAAGCTTTCTTT	CATSKGSGEAFF
TRBV19	TRBJ1-4	.	TRBD1	TGTGCCAGTAGTCCTACAGGGGCCCGTAATGAAAAACTGTTTTTT	CASSPTGARNEKLFF
TRBV5-4	TRBJ2-2	.	.	TGTGCCAGCAGCCTCCCGACAGGGAACACCGGGGAGCTGTTTTTT	CASSLPTGNTGELFF
TRBV18	TRBJ2-7	.	TRBD1	TGTGCCAGCTCCATCGACAGGGTACCCTACGAGCAGTACTTC	CASSIDRVPYEQYF
TRBV29-1	TRBJ2-1	.	.	TGCAGCGTACGGACTACCTCCTACAATGAGCAGTTCTTC	CSVRTTSYNEQFF
TRBV11-2	TRBJ1-5	few	TRBD1	TGTGCCAGCAGCCCTACCATACGACAGGGTGGTGGTCAGCCCCAGCATTTT	CASSPTIRQGGGQPQHF
TRBV29-1	TRBJ2-5	few	.	TGCAGCGTTCTCGGCCCCCAAGAGACCCAGTACTTC	CSVLGPQETQYF
TRBV29-1	TRBJ1-5	.	TRBD1	TGCAGCGTTGAAGTTCAGGGGGGGGTCAATCAGCCCCAGCATTTT	CSVEVQGGVNQPQHF
TRBV29-1	TRBJ2-3	few	.	TGCAGCGTTGCTAAGAGTGAGGATACGCAGTATTTT	CSVAKSEDTQYF
TRBV5-1	TRBJ1-6	.	.	TGCGCCAGCAGCTCGACCACAGGGCCTCCCACACCCCTCCACTTT	CASSSTTGPPTPLHF
TRBV29-1	TRBJ2-7	few	TRBD1	TGCAGCGTGAGGGGGACAGTCACCTACGAGCAGTACTTC	CSVRGTVTYEQYF
TRBV30	TRBJ2-7	.	TRBD2	TGTGCCCGGAGGGCTAGCGGGAGTCTCCACGAGCAGTACTTC	CARRASGSLHEQYF
TRBV21-1	TRBJ1-2	few	.	TGTGCCAACCGTAGCCGGGACACTTACTATGGCTACACCTTC	CANRSRDTYYGYTF
TRBV29-1	TRBJ2-5	.	.	TGCAGCGCTAACCACCAGGGGTCAGAGACCCAGTACTTC	CSANHQGSETQYF
TRBV7-2	TRBJ2-2	.	.	TGTGCCAGCAGCTTAGCCAGTGGGACCGGGGAGCTGTTTTTT	CASSLASGTGELFF
TRBV11-2	TRBJ2-7	.	.	TGTGCCAGCAGCTCAATCTACGAGCAGTACTTC	CASSSIYEQYF
TRBV27	TRBJ2-6	few	.	TGTGCCAGCAGTTTTCAGGGTATGGCTGGGGCCAACGTCCTGACTTTC	CASSFQGMAGANVLTF
TRBV13	TRBJ2-7	.	.	TGTGCCAGCAGCCTCGGGCGGACCTACGAGCAGTACTTC	CASSLGRTYEQYF
TRBV11-2	TRBJ2-5	.	.	TGTGCCAGCAGCTTAGGTGGCGGTCAAGAGACCCAGTACTTC	CASSLGGGQETQYF
TRBV30	TRBJ1-1	few	.	TGTGCCTGGCGTCTTGTGGCGAACACTGAAGCTTTCTTT	CAWRLVANTEAFF
TRBV7-9	TRBJ2-7	.	.	TGTGCCAGCAGCGTAGCCGGGACGGCTACCTACGAGCAGTACTTC	CASSVAGTATYEQYF
TRBV19	TRBJ1-1	.	.	TGTGCCAGTAGGGACAGTTTGAACACTGAAGCTTTCTTT	CASRDSLNTEAFF
TRBV7-9	TRBJ2-1	few	.	TGTGCCAGCAGCCTACGAGAGAGAGGGGACAATGAGCAGTTCTTC	CASSLRERGDNEQFF
TRBV6-6	TRBJ2-7	.	.	TGTGCCAGCCGGACCGGGAATATCTACGAGCAGTACTTC	CASRTGNIYEQYF
TRBV7-2	TRBJ2-5	.	.	TGTGCCAGCAGCAGGGACCCCCAGGAGACCCAGTACTTC	CASSRDPQETQYF
TRBV2	TRBJ2-5	.	TRBD1	TGTGCCAGCATCCGGGACAGGTTCACGGAGACCCAGTACTTC	CASIRDRFTETQYF
TRBV28	TRBJ2-5	few	.	TGTGCCAGCAGTTCGTCGGTTATTGCGACCCAGTACTTC	CASSSSVIATQYF
TRBV28	TRBJ2-5	.	.	TGTGCCAGCAACCTCCCGGTGAGAGGGGAGACCCAGTACTTC	CASNLPVRGETQYF
TRBV7-9	TRBJ1-5	.	.	TGTGCCAGCAGCCACCGCGGGGACCAGCCCCAGCATTTT	CASSHRGDQPQHF
TRBV21-1	TRBJ1-1	few	.	TGTGCCAGCAGCAAAGAGGGCCAGGGGGCGCGAAACACTGAAGCTTTCTTT	CASSKEGQGARNTEAFF
TRBV9	TRBJ2-7	.	.	TGTGCCAGCAGCGTAGCCCAGGGGAGTACCTACGAGCAGTACTTC	CASSVAQGSTYEQYF
TRBV4-3	TRBJ2-5	few	.	TGCGCCAGCAGCCAATTAGTTGAAGAGACCCAGTACTTC	CASSQLVEETQYF
TRBV30	TRBJ1-5	.	.	TGTGCCTGGAGTGTACCGTCAGGGTGGAATCAGCCCCAGCATTTT	CAWSVPSGWNQPQHF
TRBV4-3	TRBJ2-1	few	.	TGCGCCAGCAGCCAAGATTCGGGAAGTGAGCAGTTCTTC	CASSQDSGSEQFF
TRBV7-7	TRBJ1-4	.	.	TGTGCTAGCAGCTCGGGGGGTAAACTGTTTTTT	CASSSGGKLFF
TRBV10-3	TRBJ2-5	.	.	TGTGCCATCAGTGGTTCAGTTCAAGAGACCCAGTACTTC	CAISGSVQETQYF
TRBV2	TRBJ2-1	.	TRBD2	TGTGCCAGCAGTGCGGGGGGACCCTTAGCCCATGAGCAGTTCTTC	CASSAGGPLAHEQFF
TRBV5-1	TRBJ2-2	.	.	TGCGCCAGCAGCTTCGACCCCTCCCGCGGGAACACCGGGGAGCTGTTTTTT	CASSFDPSRGNTGELFF
TRBV20-1	TRBJ2-1	few	.	TGCAGTGCTCCCGGGTGGAATGAGCAGTTCTTC	CSAPGWNEQFF
TRBV6-5	TRBJ2-7	.	TRBD1	TGTGCCAGCAGTTACTCCGGGACAGGGGCCGACGAGCAGTACTTC	CASSYSGTGADEQYF
TRBV18	TRBJ1-5	once	.	TGTGCCAGCTCACGACAGATAAGCAATCAGCCCCAGCATTTT	CASSRQISNQPQHF
TRBV28	TRBJ1-2	few	.	TGTGCCAGCAGAACTCCCCGACGTTATGGCTACACCTTC	CASRTPRRYGYTF
TRBV6-1	TRBJ2-3	.	TRBD1	TGTGCCAGCAAAAAGGGGGCAGGGCGCACAGATACGCAGTATTTT	CASKKGAGRTDTQYF
TRBV5-4	TRBJ1-2	.	.	TGTGCCAGCAGCTTGGAGGGCTGGGACTATGGCTACACCTTC	CASSLEGWDYGYTF
TRBV7-2	TRBJ2-1	.	TRBD1	TGTGCCAGCGCCCAGGGGGTCTCCTACAATGAGCAGTTCTTC	CASAQGVSYNEQFF